This T cell receptor beta chain emerged from a study of blood T cell repertoires in COVID-19. In the original workflow: Cell counts per sample came from amplifying reference gene primers. Here immunoSEQ multiplex PCR was the method, and the copy in TCRdb shows in-frame clones only, minus some. V and J calls and clone size are given by that table; D and trimming were obtained from the DNA. Here the sample spans some 200,000 clones, roughly nine tenths being singletons. V was pared by 5 bases and J by 1 base, with 4 bases of the junction left unmatched. This CDR3 spans 15 amino acids. CDR1 is SEHNR, CDR2 FQNEAQ, per germline (reference sequence).

The chain carries TRBV7-9 and TRBJ1-1; TRBD1 aligns across 10 bases. This receptor was identified in a woman between 45 and 65 years old with acute or convalescent COVID-19. The source material was peripheral blood. CDR3 region: CASSPGDRGNTEAFF. The CDR3 DNA reads TGTGCCAGCAGCCCCGGGGACAGGGGGAACACTGAAGCTTTCTTT.